These 5 T cell receptor beta chains were all obtained from the same sample, sequenced in a study of tumor-infiltrating lymphocytes in primary liver carcinoma. Total RNA (roughly 530 ng) served as template for TCR beta cDNA synthesis primed by a constant-region primer. Libraries covering TCR beta were generated through three nested multiplex PCR rounds (using a slightly modified ARM-PCR). Amplification in the first two PCR rounds was performed using TRBV1-TRBV30 forward primers and a C-beta reverse primer for about 10 cycles each. Using its own MiXCR run on the multiplex PCR reads, TCRdb lists one record per CDR3 protein. The data contain 200,000 or so distinct CDR3 sequences, less than 65% of them singletons. For blood RNA, unsorted whole blood served as the source, and germline DNA was extracted too. Sequencing was performed on peripheral blood. The receptors originated from a woman aged 55-69 years with primary liver carcinoma and hepatitis B virus infection.

This clonotype has a single count. CDR3 nucleotide sequence: TGTGCCAGCAGCCTAGGAAGTAATGAGCAGTTCTTC. Protein product: CASSLGSNEQFF. The chain joins TRBV7-9 to TRBJ2-1; D remains unclear. The germline V and J ends were trimmed by 5 bases and 7 bases, with 9 bases remaining between them. The CDR3 has 12 amino acids. The germline gives CDR1 SEHNR, CDR2 FQNEAQ (reference sequence).

Of note for this clonotype: The junction does not match germline at one end; this may be a read error. V gene TRBV11-3 combines with J gene TRBJ2-1, with D perhaps being TRBD1 or TRBD2 (6 bases each). CDR3 length equals 18 residues. The germline CDR1 and CDR2 sequences are SGHNT and YENEEA. CDR3 in DNA: TGCGCCAGCAGCTTAGGGGGGCCAGGACGGAGCACCTACAATAAGCAGTTCTTC. Its translation: CASSLGGPGRSTYNKQFF.

For this clonotype: This may be a read error: a much more frequent sequence differs by one nucleotide. The CDR3 region is CARRLAGGRGETQYF. CDR3 DNA: TGTGCCAGACGGCTAGCGGGAGGGCGAGGAGAGACCCAGTACTTC. This rearrangement joins TRBV6-1 to TRBJ2-5, with TRBD2 identical over 12 bases. The CDR3 has 15 residues. V lost 9 bases to trimming and J lost 4 bases; unmatched junction nucleotides: 9. Germline V gene data show CDR1 as MNHNS and CDR2 as SASEGT.

Notes on this clonotype: Possible read error: a much larger clone is one base away. This chain uses TRBV4-1 with TRBJ2-5; no reliable D call. The germline V and J ends were trimmed by 1 base and 3 bases, with 15 bases remaining between them. This CDR3 has 16 amino acids. CDR1 and CDR2 from the germline V gene are MGHRA and YSYEKL. The CDR3 reads CASSQVGCGLKETQYF. In DNA, the CDR3 is TGCGCCAGCAGCCAAGTTGGATGCGGCCTAAAAGAGACCCAGTACTTC.

This clonotype occurred once. V gene TRBV11-2 combines with J gene TRBJ1-6, with a possible D match to TRBD1 (6 bases). Germline V CDR1 and CDR2: SGHAT, FQNNGV. CDR3 length: 13 residues. Trimming took 1 base from V and 14 from J, leaving 12 bases between them. CDR3 in amino acids: CASSLVGGSTLHF. As DNA, the CDR3 is TGTGCCAGCAGCTTAGTCGGGGGCTCAACCCTCCACTTT.